Listed below are T cell receptor beta chains from one sample, sequenced in a study of cytomegalovirus exposure and HLA in healthy donors. Using immunoSEQ multiplex PCR, the repertoire was profiled, and TCRdb retains in-frame clones only, with some absent. The sample comprises 95,000 to 150,000 clones, over 60% of which are singletons, and 6.5% to 9.5% rests with the top ten. Source material: PBMCs. The receptors come from a middle-aged woman in good health and CMV-seropositive. Each CDR3 is given with its conserved first and last residue. The D gene is left open where the match is weak. Clone size, where shown, is once, few, many, or a class for clones that have expanded.

j_gene: TRBJ2-7; v_gene: TRBV7-2; abundance: NA; d_gene: NA; CDR3nt: TGTGCCAGCAGCTTAGCGGGAGGGGGGTTTTTCGAGCAGTACTTC; CDR3aa: CASSLAGGGFFEQYF
j_gene: TRBJ1-5; v_gene: TRBV7-8; abundance: few; d_gene: NA; CDR3nt: TGTGCCAGCAGCCTCTCCCTGGGGGGGGGTCAGCCCCAGCATTTT; CDR3aa: CASSLSLGGGQPQHF
j_gene: TRBJ2-3; v_gene: TRBV10-1; abundance: NA; d_gene: NA; CDR3nt: TGCGCCAGCAGTGAGTCCGAGTACACAGATACGCAGTATTTT; CDR3aa: CASSESEYTDTQYF
j_gene: TRBJ1-5; v_gene: TRBV6-1; abundance: NA; d_gene: TRBD1; CDR3nt: TGTGCCAGCAGTACTGGACAGGGGGTAATTCAGCCCCAGCATTTT; CDR3aa: CASSTGQGVIQPQHF
j_gene: TRBJ1-4; v_gene: TRBV6-5; abundance: NA; d_gene: TRBD1; CDR3nt: TGTGCCAGCAGTTACTCGGTGGGACAGGGTAGTGAAAAACTGTTTTTT; CDR3aa: CASSYSVGQGSEKLFF
j_gene: TRBJ1-4; v_gene: TRBV5-1; abundance: NA; d_gene: TRBD1; CDR3nt: TGCGCCAGCAGCAAAGACAGGGTCTCTAATGAAAAACTGTTTTTT; CDR3aa: CASSKDRVSNEKLFF
j_gene: TRBJ2-7; v_gene: TRBV2; abundance: NA; d_gene: TRBD1; CDR3nt: TGTGCCAGCAGGGGGTTCGGACAGGGGAGTTTTTACGAGCAGTACTTC; CDR3aa: CASRGFGQGSFYEQYF
j_gene: TRBJ2-1; v_gene: TRBV7-2; abundance: NA; d_gene: TRBD2; CDR3nt: TGTGCCAGCAGCTCGGGGGGTATTGAGCAGTTCTTC; CDR3aa: CASSSGGIEQFF
j_gene: TRBJ1-4; v_gene: TRBV10-3; abundance: NA; d_gene: NA; CDR3nt: TGTGCCATCAGTGAGCCCCAGGTGGGGCGGGGGAACGAAAAACTGTTTTTT; CDR3aa: CAISEPQVGRGNEKLFF
j_gene: TRBJ1-6; v_gene: TRBV25-1; abundance: NA; d_gene: NA; CDR3nt: TGTGCCAGCAGTGAAAATTCCGGGGGGGCGGCGGCCTCACCCCTCCACTTT; CDR3aa: CASSENSGGAAASPLHF
j_gene: TRBJ2-4; v_gene: TRBV28; abundance: NA; d_gene: TRBD1; CDR3nt: TGTGCCAGCAGGGAGGGACAGGGAAACATTCAGTACTTC; CDR3aa: CASREGQGNIQYF
j_gene: TRBJ2-2; v_gene: TRBV15; abundance: NA; d_gene: NA; CDR3nt: TGTGCCACCAGCAGAGAAAGCCCCACCGGGGAGCTGTTTTTT; CDR3aa: CATSRESPTGELFF
j_gene: TRBJ2-7; v_gene: TRBV10-1; abundance: NA; d_gene: TRBD1; CDR3nt: TGCGCCAGCAGCAAACAACCCGGGACAGCCATCGAGCAGTACTTC; CDR3aa: CASSKQPGTAIEQYF
j_gene: TRBJ2-7; v_gene: TRBV6-1; abundance: medium-sized; d_gene: NA; CDR3nt: TGTGCCAGCAGTCCCGTTATGGGCAGTGCCTACGAGCAGTACTTC; CDR3aa: CASSPVMGSAYEQYF
j_gene: TRBJ2-3; v_gene: TRBV6-5; abundance: once; d_gene: TRBD2; CDR3nt: TGTGCCAGCAGTTACTCGGGCGGGAGTCCAGATACGCAGTATTTT; CDR3aa: CASSYSGGSPDTQYF
j_gene: TRBJ2-7; v_gene: TRBV15; abundance: few; d_gene: NA; CDR3nt: TGTGCCACCAGCAGAGATCCGAGCTCCTACGAGCAGTACTTC; CDR3aa: CATSRDPSSYEQYF
j_gene: TRBJ2-3; v_gene: TRBV28; abundance: few; d_gene: TRBD2; CDR3nt: TGTGCCAGCAGACTACGAAAGAGCGGGGGAGATACGCAGTATTTT; CDR3aa: CASRLRKSGGDTQYF
j_gene: TRBJ1-2; v_gene: TRBV10-1; abundance: NA; d_gene: TRBD1; CDR3nt: TGCGCCAGCAGTGAGGACAGGGTGCGAGGCTACACCTTC; CDR3aa: CASSEDRVRGYTF
j_gene: TRBJ2-7; v_gene: TRBV21-1; abundance: NA; d_gene: NA; CDR3nt: TGTGCCAGCAGCCTTAGACAGAGCTACGAGCAGTACTTC; CDR3aa: CASSLRQSYEQYF
j_gene: TRBJ2-1; v_gene: TRBV2; abundance: NA; d_gene: NA; CDR3nt: TGTGCCAGCAGACACTACGAGCAGTTCTTC; CDR3aa: CASRHYEQFF
j_gene: TRBJ2-3; v_gene: TRBV30; abundance: NA; d_gene: TRBD2; CDR3nt: TGTGCCTGGAGTGTACGACTAGCGGCTAGCACAGATACGCAGTATTTT; CDR3aa: CAWSVRLAASTDTQYF
j_gene: TRBJ2-5; v_gene: TRBV11-3; abundance: few; d_gene: TRBD2; CDR3nt: TGTGCCAGCAGCCCCGGGGAGCGGGAGTTCCAAGAGACCCAGTACTTC; CDR3aa: CASSPGEREFQETQYF
j_gene: TRBJ1-5; v_gene: TRBV15; abundance: once; d_gene: NA; CDR3nt: TGTGCCACCAGCATTCGACAGCTTAGCAATCAGCCCCAGCATTTT; CDR3aa: CATSIRQLSNQPQHF
j_gene: TRBJ2-1; v_gene: TRBV4-2; abundance: few; d_gene: TRBD1; CDR3nt: TGTGCCAGCAGCCCCTTGGACAGGGAGGAGCAGTTCTTC; CDR3aa: CASSPLDREEQFF
j_gene: TRBJ1-2; v_gene: TRBV14; abundance: NA; d_gene: TRBD1; CDR3nt: TGTGCCAGCAGCCAGCTCGGGACAGTGGCTGGCTACACCTTC; CDR3aa: CASSQLGTVAGYTF
j_gene: TRBJ1-4; v_gene: TRBV29-1; abundance: few; d_gene: NA; CDR3nt: TGCAGCACGGCGGGAGGGTACGGGGCAGGTGAAAAACTGTTTTTT; CDR3aa: CSTAGGYGAGEKLFF
j_gene: TRBJ2-7; v_gene: TRBV27; abundance: NA; d_gene: NA; CDR3nt: TGTGCCAGCTGTCGCGGGTTTGGTTACGAGCAGTACTTC; CDR3aa: CASCRGFGYEQYF
j_gene: TRBJ2-1; v_gene: TRBV9; abundance: few; d_gene: NA; CDR3nt: TGTGCCAGCAGCGTATCAGGCCTCAATGAGCAGTTCTTC; CDR3aa: CASSVSGLNEQFF
j_gene: TRBJ1-2; v_gene: TRBV30; abundance: few; d_gene: NA; CDR3nt: TGTGCCTGGACCAGGCATAACTATGGCTACACCTTC; CDR3aa: CAWTRHNYGYTF
j_gene: TRBJ1-4; v_gene: TRBV5-8; abundance: NA; d_gene: NA; CDR3nt: TGTGCCAGCAGCTTGGTGCGCGGCCTTAATGAAAAACTGTTTTTT; CDR3aa: CASSLVRGLNEKLFF
j_gene: TRBJ1-5; v_gene: TRBV6-4; abundance: few; d_gene: NA; CDR3nt: TGTGCCAGCAGTGAAGGGGACAATCAGCCCCAGCATTTT; CDR3aa: CASSEGDNQPQHF
j_gene: TRBJ1-5; v_gene: TRBV7-9; abundance: NA; d_gene: NA; CDR3nt: TGTGCCAGCAGCTTAGCGGAGAGCAATCAGCCCCAGCATTTT; CDR3aa: CASSLAESNQPQHF
j_gene: TRBJ2-2; v_gene: TRBV5-8; abundance: NA; d_gene: NA; CDR3nt: TGTGCCAGCAGCGCGAACCAGGTACCCACCGGGGAGCTGTTTTTT; CDR3aa: CASSANQVPTGELFF
j_gene: TRBJ1-2; v_gene: TRBV6-5; abundance: few; d_gene: TRBD1; CDR3nt: TGTGCCAGCAGGGACAGGGGTGCTCAATCGGAAGGCTACACCTTC; CDR3aa: CASRDRGAQSEGYTF
j_gene: TRBJ2-2; v_gene: TRBV5-1; abundance: few; d_gene: NA; CDR3nt: TGCGCCAGCAGCTCACATGGGCCCGACACCGGGGAGCTGTTTTTT; CDR3aa: CASSSHGPDTGELFF
j_gene: TRBJ2-1; v_gene: TRBV5-8; abundance: few; d_gene: NA; CDR3nt: TGTGCCAGCAGCTTGGTACGGTGGAATGAGCAGTTCTTC; CDR3aa: CASSLVRWNEQFF
j_gene: TRBJ2-5; v_gene: TRBV6-1; abundance: NA; d_gene: NA; CDR3nt: TGTGCCAGCAGTGCAGGGGCCTTCCAAGAGACCCAGTACTTC; CDR3aa: CASSAGAFQETQYF
j_gene: TRBJ1-2; v_gene: TRBV28; abundance: few; d_gene: TRBD1; CDR3nt: TGTGCCAGCAGTTCGGGACAGGGTGGCGGCTACACCTTC; CDR3aa: CASSSGQGGGYTF
j_gene: TRBJ1-2; v_gene: TRBV25-1; abundance: NA; d_gene: NA; CDR3nt: TGTGCCAGCTCGGTGGGGCAGGACTATGGCTACACCTTC; CDR3aa: CASSVGQDYGYTF
j_gene: TRBJ2-7; v_gene: TRBV6-6; abundance: NA; d_gene: TRBD1; CDR3nt: TGTGCCAGCAGCAATCGGGACAGGGGGTCGTACGAGCAGTACTTC; CDR3aa: CASSNRDRGSYEQYF
j_gene: TRBJ2-3; v_gene: TRBV19; abundance: NA; d_gene: TRBD2; CDR3nt: TGTGCCAGTAGTCTCCTAGCGGGGCCCACAGATACGCAGTATTTT; CDR3aa: CASSLLAGPTDTQYF
j_gene: TRBJ2-7; v_gene: TRBV28; abundance: NA; d_gene: NA; CDR3nt: TGTGCCAGCAGTTTAACCGGGGACGAGCAGTACTTC; CDR3aa: CASSLTGDEQYF
j_gene: TRBJ1-1; v_gene: TRBV30; abundance: NA; d_gene: TRBD1; CDR3nt: TGTGCCTGGAGTGGAGGCAGGGGGCGTAACACTGAAGCTTTCTTT; CDR3aa: CAWSGGRGRNTEAFF
j_gene: TRBJ2-3; v_gene: TRBV29-1; abundance: NA; d_gene: TRBD2; CDR3nt: TGCAGCGTCAGCGGGAGGGCCGGCGATACGCAGTATTTT; CDR3aa: CSVSGRAGDTQYF
j_gene: TRBJ2-7; v_gene: TRBV7-8; abundance: NA; d_gene: TRBD2; CDR3nt: TGTGCCAGCAGCTTAGCAGAGCGGGGAATCCACGAGCAGTACTTC; CDR3aa: CASSLAERGIHEQYF
j_gene: TRBJ1-3; v_gene: TRBV9; abundance: NA; d_gene: TRBD1; CDR3nt: TGTGCCAGCAACGCAGGGGGCGGAAACACCATATATTTT; CDR3aa: CASNAGGGNTIYF
j_gene: TRBJ2-3; v_gene: TRBV7-6; abundance: NA; d_gene: TRBD1; CDR3nt: TGTGCCAGCAGTCGTGGACAGGGGAGCACAGATACGCAGTATTTT; CDR3aa: CASSRGQGSTDTQYF
j_gene: TRBJ2-7; v_gene: TRBV2; abundance: NA; d_gene: NA; CDR3nt: TGTGCCAGCAGGGCCCCGGGGGGCGGACCCTACGAGCAGTACTTC; CDR3aa: CASRAPGGGPYEQYF
j_gene: TRBJ2-7; v_gene: TRBV5-1; abundance: NA; d_gene: TRBD1; CDR3nt: TGCGCCAGCAGTAGAGGCCGGGACAGGGCAGCCTACGAGCAGTACTTC; CDR3aa: CASSRGRDRAAYEQYF
j_gene: TRBJ2-3; v_gene: TRBV19; abundance: once; d_gene: TRBD1; CDR3nt: TGTGCCAGTAGTCTCAACAGGGGGAAAGATACGCAGTATTTT; CDR3aa: CASSLNRGKDTQYF
j_gene: TRBJ1-1; v_gene: TRBV6-5; abundance: NA; d_gene: NA; CDR3nt: TGTGCCAGCAGTTACTCGGGGGTTAGTAGGGGGGCTTTCTTT; CDR3aa: CASSYSGVSRGAFF
j_gene: TRBJ2-7; v_gene: TRBV19; abundance: NA; d_gene: NA; CDR3nt: TGTGCCAGTAGTATAGGGTTCCAGGCCGAGCAGTACTTC; CDR3aa: CASSIGFQAEQYF
j_gene: TRBJ1-6; v_gene: TRBV11-3; abundance: NA; d_gene: NA; CDR3nt: TGTGCCAGCGGGGGGGACTCCTATAATTCACCCCTCCACTTT; CDR3aa: CASGGDSYNSPLHF
j_gene: TRBJ1-2; v_gene: TRBV18; abundance: few; d_gene: TRBD1; CDR3nt: TGTGCCAGCTCCACCCAGGCTTGGATGCGGGACAGGGGAAACTATGGCTACACCTTC; CDR3aa: CASSTQAWMRDRGNYGYTF
j_gene: TRBJ2-7; v_gene: TRBV19; abundance: NA; d_gene: TRBD1; CDR3nt: TGTGCCAGTAGTCCCGGACAGGGGGCCTACGAGCAGTACTTC; CDR3aa: CASSPGQGAYEQYF